These T cell receptor beta chains were read from a single sample in a study of cytomegalovirus exposure and HLA in healthy donors. Only in-frame clones appear in the TCRdb table, and some are missing; sequencing was by immunoSEQ multiplex PCR. Here the sample spans approximately 170,000 clones, around 75% being singletons. Sequencing input: PBMCs. The source is a woman in her 30s in good health and CMV-seropositive. CDR3s include the opening cysteine and the closing phenylalanine or tryptophan. Fields, in order: CDR3 length, clone size, V gene, D gene, J gene, CDR3 DNA, CDR3 protein. A D gene is named only where the DNA matches it firmly. Some rows mark clone size as missing; the rest say once, few, many or name a class of expanded clone.

length: 13
size: NA
V: TRBV28
D: TRBD1
J: TRBJ1-2
DNA: TGTGCCTCAACAACAGGGGTTTCGGGAGGCTACACCTTC
CDR3: CASTTGVSGGYTF

length: 14
size: NA
V: TRBV6-5
D: NA
J: TRBJ1-2
DNA: TGTGCCAGCAGTTATATTCAGGGGAACTATGGCTACACCTTC
CDR3: CASSYIQGNYGYTF

length: 14
size: NA
V: TRBV5-1
D: NA
J: TRBJ2-7
DNA: TGCGCCAGCAGCCTACCGGGACTTATCTACGAGCAGTACTTC
CDR3: CASSLPGLIYEQYF

length: 17
size: NA
V: TRBV4-2
D: TRBD2
J: TRBJ2-7
DNA: TGTGCCAGCAGCCGGGATCCTTTAGCGGGAGACTCCTACGAGCAGTACTTC
CDR3: CASSRDPLAGDSYEQYF

length: 15
size: once
V: TRBV10-2
D: TRBD1
J: TRBJ1-1
DNA: TGCGCCAGCAGTGAGTTGGCGACAGGGAGGACTGAAGCTTTCTTT
CDR3: CASSELATGRTEAFF

length: 17
size: NA
V: TRBV21-1
D: NA
J: TRBJ1-1
DNA: TGTGCCAGCAGCAACAAGGAGTCCGAGGGTCTGAACACTGAAGCTTTCTTT
CDR3: CASSNKESEGLNTEAFF

length: 15
size: NA
V: TRBV9
D: TRBD2
J: TRBJ2-2
DNA: TGTGCCAGCAGCGTTAGCGGGAGGGGGACCGGGGAGCTGTTTTTT
CDR3: CASSVSGRGTGELFF

length: 15
size: NA
V: TRBV4-2
D: TRBD2
J: TRBJ2-3
DNA: TGTGCCAGCAGCCTAAGCGGGAGTGGCACAGATACGCAGTATTTT
CDR3: CASSLSGSGTDTQYF

length: 14
size: NA
V: TRBV10-2
D: TRBD2
J: TRBJ2-5
DNA: TGCGCCAGCAGTGAACCGGGGGGTCAAGAGACCCAGTACTTC
CDR3: CASSEPGGQETQYF

length: 15
size: NA
V: TRBV27
D: NA
J: TRBJ2-7
DNA: TGTGCCAGCAGTTTATCGGGGACTCAATCCTACGAGCAGTACTTC
CDR3: CASSLSGTQSYEQYF

length: 14
size: few
V: TRBV19
D: TRBD2
J: TRBJ2-5
DNA: TGTGCCAGTAGTCCTCGGGGAGGGGAAGAGACCCAGTACTTC
CDR3: CASSPRGGEETQYF

length: 17
size: NA
V: TRBV5-6
D: NA
J: TRBJ2-5
DNA: TGTGCCAGCAGCCGCCCGTGGGGGGTCACCGGACAAGAGACCCAGTACTTC
CDR3: CASSRPWGVTGQETQYF

length: 12
size: NA
V: TRBV29-1
D: NA
J: TRBJ2-6
DNA: TGCAGCGTTTATTCTGGGGCCAACGTCCTGACTTTC
CDR3: CSVYSGANVLTF

length: 15
size: NA
V: TRBV5-5
D: TRBD1
J: TRBJ1-1
DNA: TGTGCCAGCAGCTTGGGGGACAGGGGGGGCACTGAAGCTTTCTTT
CDR3: CASSLGDRGGTEAFF

length: 12
size: NA
V: TRBV5-1
D: TRBD1
J: TRBJ2-5
DNA: TGCGCCAGCAAGACAGGGATTGGGACCCAGTACTTC
CDR3: CASKTGIGTQYF

length: 13
size: NA
V: TRBV6-5
D: NA
J: TRBJ2-3
DNA: TGTGCCAGCAGGCGGGACTTCACAGATACGCAGTATTTT
CDR3: CASRRDFTDTQYF

length: 13
size: NA
V: TRBV11-2
D: TRBD1
J: TRBJ1-2
DNA: TGTGCCAGCAGCCGACAGGGGAACCATGGCTACACCTTC
CDR3: CASSRQGNHGYTF

length: 15
size: NA
V: TRBV2
D: TRBD1
J: TRBJ1-1
DNA: TGTGCCAGCAGTGCGCTTGGACAGGGGGCGACTGAAGCTTTCTTT
CDR3: CASSALGQGATEAFF

length: 17
size: NA
V: TRBV21-1
D: NA
J: TRBJ2-5
DNA: TGTGCCAGCAGCCGGGTCCCTCGGCGGGAGGGCCGAGAGACCCAGTACTTC
CDR3: CASSRVPRREGRETQYF

length: 14
size: NA
V: TRBV18
D: NA
J: TRBJ2-5
DNA: TGTGCCAGCTCACCCCCAGGGCACCAAGAGACCCAGTACTTC
CDR3: CASSPPGHQETQYF

length: 12
size: NA
V: TRBV7-2
D: NA
J: TRBJ2-1
DNA: TGTGCCAGCAGCTTAGAGTATGGGAGACGGTTCTTC
CDR3: CASSLEYGRRFF

length: 19
size: few
V: TRBV7-8
D: TRBD2
J: TRBJ2-1
DNA: TGTGCCAGCAGCAGTGGAACTAGCGGGAGCCTAAACACCTACAATGAGCAGTTCTTC
CDR3: CASSSGTSGSLNTYNEQFF

length: 17
size: few
V: TRBV18
D: NA
J: TRBJ1-1
DNA: TGTGCCAGCTCACCACTGGAGGGGCGCGGCGGTAGCACTGAAGCTTTCTTT
CDR3: CASSPLEGRGGSTEAFF

length: 15
size: NA
V: TRBV6-1
D: TRBD1
J: TRBJ2-5
DNA: TGTGCCAGCAGTGGGGGACAGGGGAAGCAAGAGACCCAGTACTTC
CDR3: CASSGGQGKQETQYF

length: 14
size: NA
V: TRBV19
D: NA
J: TRBJ1-2
DNA: TGTGCCAGTAACCACGACAGTACTAACTATGGCTACACCTTC
CDR3: CASNHDSTNYGYTF

length: 13
size: few
V: TRBV2
D: NA
J: TRBJ2-7
DNA: TGTGCCAGCAGTGGTACCCCCGGGTACGAGCAGTACTTC
CDR3: CASSGTPGYEQYF

length: 17
size: NA
V: TRBV28
D: TRBD2
J: TRBJ2-3
DNA: TGTGCCAGCAGTTTATTGCCTAGCGGTATAATCACAGATACGCAGTATTTT
CDR3: CASSLLPSGIITDTQYF

length: 14
size: NA
V: TRBV29-1
D: TRBD1
J: TRBJ2-3
DNA: TGCAGCAGTACCGGACAGGGCAACACAGATACGCAGTATTTT
CDR3: CSSTGQGNTDTQYF

length: 16
size: NA
V: TRBV6-4
D: NA
J: TRBJ2-1
DNA: TGTGCCAGCAGTGAGCTACCGGGAACCTCCTACAATGAGCAGTTCTTC
CDR3: CASSELPGTSYNEQFF

length: 15
size: NA
V: TRBV10-1
D: NA
J: TRBJ2-2
DNA: TGCGCCAGCAGCCACCCCCCAGATAACACCGGGGAGCTGTTTTTT
CDR3: CASSHPPDNTGELFF

length: 12
size: NA
V: TRBV6-5
D: TRBD1
J: TRBJ1-2
DNA: TGTGCCAGCAGTCCAGGACAGGGCCGCTACACCTTC
CDR3: CASSPGQGRYTF

length: 14
size: NA
V: TRBV4-1
D: NA
J: TRBJ2-7
DNA: TGCGCCAGCAGCCAAGTTTCGAGACAGGTGGTGCAGTACTTC
CDR3: CASSQVSRQVVQYF

length: 13
size: NA
V: TRBV28
D: NA
J: TRBJ1-5
DNA: TGTGCCAGCAGTTCGGGGACACCCGGGCCCCAGCATTTT
CDR3: CASSSGTPGPQHF

length: 15
size: NA
V: TRBV18
D: TRBD2
J: TRBJ2-1
DNA: TGTGCCAGCTCAGCCGGGACTAGCCCCAACAATGAGCAGTTCTTC
CDR3: CASSAGTSPNNEQFF

length: 17
size: NA
V: TRBV5-4
D: NA
J: TRBJ2-2
DNA: TGTGCCAGCAGCGAGGGGGTAGTGGGTTTGTTTGCCGGGGAGCTGTTTTTT
CDR3: CASSEGVVGLFAGELFF